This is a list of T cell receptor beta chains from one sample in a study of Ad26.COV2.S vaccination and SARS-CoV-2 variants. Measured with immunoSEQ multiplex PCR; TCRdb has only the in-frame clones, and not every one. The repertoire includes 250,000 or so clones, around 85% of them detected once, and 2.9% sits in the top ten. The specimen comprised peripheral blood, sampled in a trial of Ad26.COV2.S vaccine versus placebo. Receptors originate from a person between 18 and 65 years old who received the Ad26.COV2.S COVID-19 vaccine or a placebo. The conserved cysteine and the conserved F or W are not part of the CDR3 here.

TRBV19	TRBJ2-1	ASSTKLAGGIYNEQF
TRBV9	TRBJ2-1	ASSVVPAGGRYNEQF
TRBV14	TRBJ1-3	ASSLSGNTIY
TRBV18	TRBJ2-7	ASSPRAGGYEQY
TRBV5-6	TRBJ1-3	ASSSLTLTGNTIY
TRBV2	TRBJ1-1	ASSEFTGSPEAF
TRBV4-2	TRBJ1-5	ASSPRTDYQPQH
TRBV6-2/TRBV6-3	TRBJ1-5	ASSRTVNQPQH
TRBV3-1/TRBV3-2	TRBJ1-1	ASSGWGGSTEAF
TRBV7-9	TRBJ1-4	ASSPGQKGNEKLF
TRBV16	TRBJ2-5	ASSLLTGGGETQY
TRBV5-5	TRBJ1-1	ASSLEVGLNTEAF
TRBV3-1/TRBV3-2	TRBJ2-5	ASSQVKGETQY
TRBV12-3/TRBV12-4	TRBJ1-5	ASSLEGQPQH
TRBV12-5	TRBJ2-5	ASGLVRKEVETQY
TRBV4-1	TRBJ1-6	ASSPQGNPPLH
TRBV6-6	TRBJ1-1	ASSPERRGTEAF
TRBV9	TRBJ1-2	ASSGATGGNGYT
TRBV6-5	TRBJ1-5	AVRGDYQPQH
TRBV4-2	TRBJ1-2	ASSQGAGTFYGYT
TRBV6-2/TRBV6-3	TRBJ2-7	ASSPPGTAATEQY
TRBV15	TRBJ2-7	ATAGRFAGEQY
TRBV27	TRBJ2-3	ASSFLLAGAQY
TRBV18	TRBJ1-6	ASSPPQQGVSPLH
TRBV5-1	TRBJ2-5	ASSLEPGETQY
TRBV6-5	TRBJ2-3	AASPGGYTQY
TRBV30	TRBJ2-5	AWSVGGETQY
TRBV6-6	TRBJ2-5	ASSLTGGETQY
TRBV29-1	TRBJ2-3	SVEVDGREPDTQY
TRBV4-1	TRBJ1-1	ASSPRQGLWNTEAF
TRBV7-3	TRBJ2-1	ASSLGLARNNEQF
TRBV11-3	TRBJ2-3	ASSLVRADTQY
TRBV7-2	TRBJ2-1	ASSLEGISYNEQF
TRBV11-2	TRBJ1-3	ASSPLGNTIY
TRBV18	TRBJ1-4	ASSPGQGGGNEKLF
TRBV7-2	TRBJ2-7	ASSSRDRTSYEQY
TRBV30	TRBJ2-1	AWRGLMSSYNEQF
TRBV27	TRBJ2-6	ASKGDFSTSGANVLT
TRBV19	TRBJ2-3	ASGVGPDTQY
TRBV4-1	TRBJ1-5	ASSQGDGGNQPQH
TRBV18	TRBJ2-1	ASSIRTSGNYNEQF
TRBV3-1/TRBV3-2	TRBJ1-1	ASTGTGNTEAF
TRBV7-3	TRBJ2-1	ASSFTPSAHEQF